This T cell receptor (beta chain) was sequenced for a study of human T cells and chemical hapten exposure. Unfractionated whole blood yielded the extracted total RNA. TCRdb re-called the 5' RACE reads with MiXCR, one entry per CDR3 protein. Of 110,000 or so distinct CDR3 sequences listed, approximately 19% are singletons. Trimming stripped 9 bases from V and 8 bases from J, with 7 bases between. The CDR3 totals 9 residues. Germline V lookup: CDR1 WNHNN, CDR2 SYGVQD (reference sequence). The TCR comes from a human donor in good health. The genes are TRBV10-1 and TRBJ2-5; D call uncertain. CDR3 protein: CASRQTQYF. DNA of the CDR3: TGCGCCAGTCGACAAACCCAGTACTTC.